The rows below give T cell receptor beta chains drawn from one sample of a study of shared clonotypes between healthy human individuals. Here immunoSEQ multiplex PCR was the method, and the copy in TCRdb shows in-frame clones only, minus some. Of approximately 120,000 clones listed, around 65% are singletons. Material: memory CD8+ T cells sorted from blood. The receptors were sampled from a woman in her twenties or thirties in good health. CDR3s include the opening cysteine and the closing phenylalanine or tryptophan. The order of the fields is clone size, D gene, J gene, V gene, CDR3 DNA, CDR3 protein. D genes are given only for firm matches. The size entry is marked missing in some rows and otherwise reads once, few, many or a size class.

NA | TRBD1 | TRBJ2-1 | TRBV6-1 | TGTGCCACAGGGGGATTTTACAATGAGCAGTTCTTC | CATGGFYNEQFF
many | TRBD1 | TRBJ1-5 | TRBV6-5 | TGTGCCAGCAGGGCCGGGACAGGGGGCCAGCCCCAGCATTTT | CASRAGTGGQPQHF
once | TRBD1 | TRBJ2-7 | TRBV5-1 | TGCGCCAGCGCACCCCGGACATCCAGGGGGCGGGAGCAGTACTTC | CASAPRTSRGREQYF
NA | NA | TRBJ2-2 | TRBV6-5 | TGTGCCAGCAGTGGCGAGGCGGCCGGGGAGCTGTTTTTT | CASSGEAAGELFF
NA | TRBD2 | TRBJ2-5 | TRBV7-9 | TGTGCCAGCAGTGCAGGGGCGGGGGGAGAGACCCAGTACTTC | CASSAGAGGETQYF
many | NA | TRBJ1-1 | TRBV6-1 | TGTGCCAGCAGTGACTCCTTCGAAAGCACTGAAGCTTTCTTT | CASSDSFESTEAFF
few | NA | TRBJ2-6 | TRBV18 | TGTGCCAGCTCACCACCGCAGTTCTCTGGGGCCAACGTCCTGACTTTC | CASSPPQFSGANVLTF
NA | TRBD1 | TRBJ1-5 | TRBV7-8 | TGTGCCAGCTCAGGGGGGACCCTTTTCGCCCAGCCCCAGCATTTT | CASSGGTLFAQPQHF
NA | TRBD2 | TRBJ2-7 | TRBV27 | TGTGCCAGCAGTGAGTCGGGAGGGCGGAACGAGCAGTACTTC | CASSESGGRNEQYF
NA | NA | TRBJ2-7 | TRBV9 | TGTGCCAGCAGCATGGGGATACCACCCTACGAGCAGTACTTC | CASSMGIPPYEQYF
NA | NA | TRBJ2-3 | TRBV5-1 | TGCGCCAGCAGGGTCGGGACGGCGGGATCTGATACGCAGTATTTT | CASRVGTAGSDTQYF
NA | NA | TRBJ2-7 | TRBV28 | TGTGCCAGCAGTTTAGTCCCAGAGGCGTACGAGCAGTACTTC | CASSLVPEAYEQYF
NA | TRBD1 | TRBJ2-7 | TRBV30 | TGTGCCTGGAGTGTACTAGGGGGCAGTACCTACGAGCAGTACTTC | CAWSVLGGSTYEQYF
NA | TRBD1 | TRBJ1-1 | TRBV7-9 | TGTGCCAGCAGCGCAGGGTGGGGACAGGAAGTGGTAGCTTTCTTT | CASSAGWGQEVVAFF
NA | NA | TRBJ1-1 | TRBV28 | TGTGCCAGCAGTATTGGACAGAACACTGAAGCTTTCTTT | CASSIGQNTEAFF
NA | TRBD2 | TRBJ2-7 | TRBV11-2 | TGTGCCAGCAGCTTAGTGGGAGGGGCCTACGAGCAGTACTTC | CASSLVGGAYEQYF
few | NA | TRBJ1-5 | TRBV25-1 | TGTGCCAGCAGTGAGAAGGGGCGGGAGGGCAATCAGCCCCAGCATTTT | CASSEKGREGNQPQHF
NA | NA | TRBJ2-1 | TRBV28 | TGTGCCAGCAGTTTGGGAGGGGAGGGGGAAAATGAGCAGTTCTTC | CASSLGGEGENEQFF
NA | NA | TRBJ2-5 | TRBV5-4 | TGTGCCAGCAGCTTGTCCGTCCAAGAGACCCAGTACTTC | CASSLSVQETQYF
NA | TRBD2 | TRBJ2-3 | TRBV6-1 | TGTGCCAGCAGTGAGGGTACCCTTGGACTAGCGGGACCAGATACGCAGTATTTT | CASSEGTLGLAGPDTQYF
once | TRBD1 | TRBJ1-2 | TRBV5-6 | TGTGCCAGCAGCCCATCCGGGACAGACTATGGCTACACCTTC | CASSPSGTDYGYTF
once | NA | TRBJ2-5 | TRBV6-1 | TGTGCCAGCAGTGAAGGCGACAGGAACCAAGAGACCCAGTACTTC | CASSEGDRNQETQYF
NA | NA | TRBJ2-7 | TRBV7-8 | TGTGCCAGCAGCTCCGTCAGGGGTCCCTACGAGCAGTACTTC | CASSSVRGPYEQYF
NA | TRBD1 | TRBJ1-2 | TRBV19 | TGTGCCAGTAGTACTTTGGACAGGGCCGGACTGAGGATTAACTATGGCTACACCTTC | CASSTLDRAGLRINYGYTF
NA | NA | TRBJ2-2 | TRBV27 | TGTGCCAGCAGTTTTTTCAGGGGCGGCGACACCGGGGAGCTGTTTTTT | CASSFFRGGDTGELFF
NA | NA | TRBJ2-2 | TRBV7-7 | TGTGCCAGCAGCCCGACGATGCGTGTAGGGGCGGTTACCGGGGAGCTGTTTTTT | CASSPTMRVGAVTGELFF
many | NA | TRBJ2-2 | TRBV2 | TGTGCCAGCAAGGTGCGGACCCTGGCGGCCGGGGAGCTGTTTTTT | CASKVRTLAAGELFF
NA | TRBD1 | TRBJ2-7 | TRBV6-5 | TGTGCCAGCAGCTTCACAGGGGACCCCTACGAGCAGTACTTC | CASSFTGDPYEQYF
NA | TRBD1 | TRBJ2-7 | TRBV2 | TGTGCCAGCAGTGAAGTGGGTGACAGGGGCTACGAGCAGTACTTC | CASSEVGDRGYEQYF
NA | NA | TRBJ1-2 | TRBV4-2 | TGTGCCAGCAGCCATTTTTACAGAGGCTACACCTTC | CASSHFYRGYTF